One sample yielded the 27 T cell receptor beta chains listed below, sequenced in a study of long-term antiretroviral therapy in people with HIV. Survey-level resolution applied to immunoSEQ assay v3.0. Generated by immunoSEQ multiplex PCR, the TCRdb table keeps only in-frame clones and is missing some. The table shows roughly 36,000 clones, with 83% occurring only once. Source: unsorted PBMCs, taken 0.4 years before starting antiretroviral therapy. These receptors were taken from a man in his late teens or twenties with HIV.

The V gene is TRBV9, the J gene TRBJ2-1; D is possibly TRBD1 or TRBD2 (5 bases each). Germline assignment: CDR1 SGDLS and CDR2 YYNGEE. V was shortened by 6 bases and J by 10 bases, with 14 bases between the two germline ends. The CDR3 sequence is 12 residues long. The CDR3 sequence: CASTSRWDEQFF. The CDR3 DNA reads TGTGCCAGCACTTCCCGGTGGGACGAGCAGTTCTTC.

This rearrangement joins TRBV27 to TRBJ1-1, with a weak D call TRBD1 (6 bases). CDR3 size: 16 residues. Trimming stripped 3 bases from V and 2 bases from J, with 16 bases between. CDR1 MNHEY and CDR2 SMNVEV come from the germline V gene (reference sequence). The CDR3 reads CASSFKGVNSNTEAFF. The CDR3 DNA is TGTGCCAGCAGTTTTAAGGGGGTTAATTCAAACACTGAAGCTTTCTTT.

The rearrangement joins TRBV6-1 to TRBJ2-2; D call uncertain. Germline V gene lookup returns CDR1 MNHNS and CDR2 SASEGT. The germline V and J ends were trimmed by 8 bases and 0 bases, with 13 bases remaining between them. There are 15 residues in the CDR3. For the CDR3, the DNA is TGTGCCAGCGGCCCCCAGGTAACGAACACCGGGGAGCTGTTTTTT. It encodes CASGPQVTNTGELFF.

CDR3 sequence (DNA): TGTGCCAGCAGTTTCGGGGGCAACTACGAGCAGTACTTC. It codes for CASSFGGNYEQYF. The chain employs TRBV27 and TRBJ2-7; D may correspond to TRBD1 or TRBD2 (6 bases each). In germline, CDR1 is MNHEY, CDR2 SMNVEV (reference sequence). Trimming stripped 3 bases from V and 3 bases from J, with 9 bases between. The CDR3 runs to 13 residues.

The chain joins TRBV5-1 to TRBJ2-1; TRBD1 agrees at 10 bases. Germline V gene sequence: CDR1 SGHRS, CDR2 YFSETQ. CDR3 length: 15 amino acids. The V gene end was trimmed by 8 bases and the J gene end by 8 bases; junction bases not matched to a gene: 13. The CDR3 sequence: CASTTGTGDPDEQFF. The CDR3 DNA reads as TGCGCCAGTACTACCGGGACAGGGGATCCCGATGAGCAGTTCTTC. Drawing the rest from reference TRBV5-1 and TRBJ2-1, the complete variable domain is KAGVTQTPRYLIKTRGQQVTLSCSPISGHRSVSWYQQTPGQGLQFLFEYFSETQRNKGNFPGRFSGRQFSNSRSEMNVSTLELGDSALYLCASTTGTGDPDEQFFGPGTRLTVL.

The V gene is TRBV5-1, the J gene TRBJ2-3, with D perhaps TRBD1 (6 bases). The CDR3 is made up of 14 amino acids. V was shortened by 2 bases and J by 4 bases, with 11 bases between the two germline ends. In germline, CDR1 is SGHRS, CDR2 YFSETQ. CDR3 residues: CASSFRQASDTQYF. The CDR3 DNA sequence: TGCGCCAGCAGCTTTAGACAGGCTTCAGATACGCAGTATTTT.

The chain links TRBV28 to TRBJ2-1, with D unresolved. Per the germline V gene, CDR1 is MDHEN and CDR2 is SYDVKM. The CDR3 length is 14 residues. V shed 5 bases and J shed 9 bases, with 17 bases lying between them. CDR3 loop: CASSHDPAGGEQFF. CDR3 in DNA: TGTGCCAGCAGTCACGACCCCGCTGGTGGTGAGCAGTTCTTC.

This chain links TRBV9 with TRBJ1-5, with D maybe TRBD1 (5 bases). The V gene's germline CDR1 is SGDLS and CDR2 YYNGEE. Trimming removed 4 bases at V and 2 bases at J, with 10 bases between. The CDR3 totals 14 residues. CDR3 sequence (DNA): TGTGCCAGCAGCACCGGGGGACGCAATCAGCCCCAGCATTTT. It codes for CASSTGGRNQPQHF.

The chain carries TRBV28 and TRBJ2-7; 8 bases fit TRBD1. The germline V gene encodes CDR1 MDHEN and CDR2 SYDVKM. The V gene end was trimmed by 5 bases and the J gene end by 2 bases; junction bases not matched to a gene: 5. The length of the CDR3 is 14 residues. This CDR3 is CASSKRQGPYEQYF. As DNA, the CDR3 is TGTGCCAGCAGTAAGAGACAGGGGCCCTACGAGCAGTACTTC.

V gene TRBV2 combines with J gene TRBJ1-5; no firm D call. Deletions cut 8 bases from V and 3 bases from J, with 11 bases between. The CDR3 is 13 amino acids. CDR1 SNHLY and CDR2 FYNNEI come from the germline V gene. CDR3 region: CASEPSFNQPQHF. In DNA form, the CDR3 reads TGTGCCAGCGAGCCCAGTTTCAATCAGCCCCAGCATTTT.

The J gene is TRBJ2-7, the V gene TRBV27, with D tentatively TRBD2 (5 bases). Germline V gives CDR1 MNHEY, CDR2 SMNVEV (reference sequence). V was trimmed by 2 bases and J by 2 bases, leaving 7 bases between them. CDR3 length: 13 amino acids. The CDR3 DNA reads TGTGCCAGCAGTTTAGGCGGGCCCTACGAGCAGTACTTC. This gives the protein CASSLGGPYEQYF.

The chain links TRBV5-1 to TRBJ2-7, with D perhaps matching TRBD1 (6 bases). Trimming left V 4 bases short and J 3 bases short, with 14 bases between. Per the germline V gene, CDR1 is SGHRS and CDR2 is YFSETQ. This CDR3 is built from 14 residues. The DNA for the CDR3 is TGCGCCAGCAGCGTAAACTACAGGGACTACGAGCAGTACTTC. Translating gives CASSVNYRDYEQYF. Looking up the rest from reference TRBV5-1 and TRBJ2-7 gives the full variable domain: KAGVTQTPRYLIKTRGQQVTLSCSPISGHRSVSWYQQTPGQGLQFLFEYFSETQRNKGNFPGRFSGRQFSNSRSEMNVSTLELGDSALYLCASSVNYRDYEQYFGPGTRLTVT.

This chain joins TRBV27 and TRBJ2-5, with 8 bases that match TRBD2. V gave up 3 bases and J gave up 4 bases; unmatched junction bases: 7. The germline V gene encodes CDR1 MNHEY and CDR2 SMNVEV (reference sequence). The CDR3 is 15 amino acids. This chain's CDR3 is CASSFSAGGGETQYF. CDR3 DNA sequence: TGTGCCAGCAGTTTCTCCGCGGGAGGCGGAGAGACCCAGTACTTC.

The gene calls are TRBV27 and TRBJ1-2; 9 bases are a match to TRBD1. CDR1 and CDR2 from the germline V gene are MNHEY and SMNVEV (reference sequence). V was pared by 6 bases and J by 7 bases, with 6 bases of the junction left unmatched. The CDR3 sequence is 13 residues long. Here the CDR3 reads CASSPGQGSGYTF. CDR3 sequence (DNA): TGTGCCAGCAGCCCGGGACAGGGAAGTGGCTACACCTTC.

The rearrangement uses TRBV5-4 and TRBJ2-1, with 9 bases identical to TRBD2. The germline gives CDR1 SGHNT, CDR2 YYREEE (reference sequence). CDR3 length: 18 amino acids. The ends lost 1 base at V and 6 bases at J; junction bases unmatched: 14. CDR3 in amino acids: CASSLSLGASGTPNEQFF. CDR3 DNA: TGTGCCAGCAGCTTGAGTCTGGGGGCTAGCGGGACCCCCAATGAGCAGTTCTTC.

The chain carries TRBV25-1 and TRBJ2-1; D is ambiguous. CDR3 size: 11 residues. Germline lookup yields CDR1 MGHDK and CDR2 SYGVNS. The V end lost 8 bases, the J end lost 6 bases, and 8 bases lay between the germline ends. The CDR3 DNA is TGTGCCAGCTGTTTAGGCAATGAGCAGTTCTTC. Protein product: CASCLGNEQFF.

This chain uses TRBV7-9 with TRBJ1-1, with D maybe TRBD1 (5 bases). There are 15 residues in the CDR3. Germline values: CDR1 SEHNR, CDR2 FQNEAQ (reference sequence). V lost 4 bases, J lost 3 bases, and 15 bases lay in between. CDR3 nucleotide sequence: TGTGCCAGCAGCTCCTCCCGGGGCTTGGACACTGAAGCTTTCTTT. Translated: CASSSSRGLDTEAFF.

J is TRBJ2-5 and V is TRBV5-6; D unclear. The CDR3 loop spans 13 amino acids. V was clipped by 1 base and J by 7 bases, with 11 bases between them. CDR1 and CDR2 (germline): SGHDT, YYEEEE. For the CDR3, the DNA is TGTGCCAGCAGCTTGAATAGCTATGGGACCCAGTACTTC. This gives the protein CASSLNSYGTQYF.

The rearrangement joins TRBV6-6 to TRBJ2-7; weak D call: TRBD1 (6 bases). Trimming removed 0 bases from V and 4 bases from J, with 10 bases in between. This CDR3 has 14 amino acids. CDR1 MNHNY and CDR2 SVGAGI come from the germline V gene (reference sequence). The CDR3 bases are TGTGCCAGCAGTTACTCAGGACAGACGTACGAGCAGTACTTC. Translation gives CASSYSGQTYEQYF.

The chain links TRBV29-1 to TRBJ2-5; D gene ambiguous. Trimming removed 8 bases from V and 2 bases from J, with 15 bases in between. Per germline, CDR1 SQVTM and CDR2 ANQGSEA. The length of the CDR3 is 13 residues. This chain's CDR3 is CSSLWGPQETQYF. The CDR3 region has the DNA TGCAGCTCCCTTTGGGGTCCTCAAGAGACCCAGTACTTC. Full variable domain (rest looked up from reference TRBV29-1 and TRBJ2-5): SAVISQKPSRDICQRGTSLTIQCQVDSQVTMMFWYRQQPGQSLTLIATANQGSEATYESGFVIDKFPISRPNLTFSTLTVSNMSPEDSSIYLCSSLWGPQETQYFGPGTRLLVL.

The genes are TRBV5-4 and TRBJ2-7; 8 bases fit TRBD1. Germline V gene data show CDR1 as SGHNT and CDR2 as YYREEE (reference sequence). The CDR3 length is 15 residues. V was pared by 0 bases and J by 11 bases, with 13 bases of the junction left unmatched. CDR3 region: CASSLAGYRGQEEYF. The CDR3 DNA reads as TGTGCCAGCAGCTTGGCCGGGTATCGGGGACAGGAGGAGTACTTC.

The V call is TRBV4-2, the J call TRBJ2-3, with 11 nucleotides matching TRBD1. CDR3 length equals 15 residues. V trimming: 3 bases; J trimming: 4 bases; junction bases outside the gene matches: 3. The germline gives CDR1 LGHNA, CDR2 YNFKEQ. The CDR3 protein is CASSQDRGRADTQYF. CDR3 coding DNA: TGTGCCAGCAGCCAGGACAGGGGGCGCGCAGATACGCAGTATTTT.

The rearrangement links TRBV12-5 to TRBJ2-1; D ambiguous. V was cut by 0 bases and J by 2 bases, with 11 bases left in between. The CDR3 length is 16 residues. Germline V CDR1 and CDR2: LGHNT, FRNRAP. CDR3 nucleotides: TGTGCTAGTGGTTTGGTAATTGGTTTAGCCTACAATGAGCAGTTCTTC. It is translated as CASGLVIGLAYNEQFF.

V gene TRBV27 combines with J gene TRBJ2-2; perhaps TRBD1 as D (5 bases). Germline V CDR1 and CDR2: MNHEY, SMNVEV (reference sequence). There are 13 residues in the CDR3. The V end lost 2 bases, the J end lost 5 bases, and 6 bases lay between the germline ends. Here the CDR3 DNA reads TGTGCCAGCAGTTTACCAGGGACCGGGGAGCTGTTTTTT. Encoded protein: CASSLPGTGELFF.

The chain uses TRBV25-1 and TRBJ2-2; D may be TRBD2 (7 bases). Germline CDR1 and CDR2: MGHDK and SYGVNS. This CDR3 comprises 16 residues. V gave up 4 bases and J gave up 2 bases, with 14 bases separating them. The CDR3 bases are TGTGCCAGCAGTGGTCGGGGGGCGCTTAACACCGGGGAGCTGTTTTTT. Residues: CASSGRGALNTGELFF.

The rearrangement joins TRBV6-5 to TRBJ1-2, with TRBD1 as a possible D gene (5 bases). The CDR3 consists of 15 residues. Germline V lookup: CDR1 MNHEY, CDR2 SVGAGI. Trimming left V 6 bases short and J 6 bases short, with 20 bases between. This CDR3 is CASSTSRDGIDGYTF. The CDR3 nucleotides are TGTGCCAGCAGCACCTCCCGGGACGGGATTGATGGCTACACCTTC.

The rearrangement joins TRBV4-2 to TRBJ2-3, with D perhaps assigned TRBD1 or TRBD2 (5 bases each). The CDR3 sequence is 15 residues long. Germline lookup yields CDR1 LGHNA and CDR2 YNFKEQ. The V end was cut by 1 base, the J end by 6 bases, with 14 bases between. The CDR3 bases are TGTGCCAGCAGCCAAGGGGCGCAGGGCGGGGATACGCAGTATTTT. Protein: CASSQGAQGGDTQYF.